Below, 21 T cell receptor beta chains from the same sample are listed, as sequenced in a study of control samples from healthy donors and cancer patients. Repertoires were generated with immunoSEQ multiplex PCR, while TCRdb's copy carries only in-frame clones and drops some. The sample consists of about 120,000 clones, 88% of them appearing once. The sample comprised blood. These receptors all stem from a woman aged 65 to 85 in good health.

About this clone itself: In the same sample, other DNA sequences code for this CDR3. The chain has TRBV7-2 and TRBJ2-2; D might be TRBD2 (5 bases). Trimming left V 0 bases short and J 0 bases short, with 5 bases between. This CDR3 spans 15 amino acids. Germline V CDR1 and CDR2: SGHTA, FQGNSA. The CDR3 here is CASSLAGTNTGELFF. The CDR3 bases are TGTGCCAGCAGCTTAGCCGGGACGAACACCGGGGAGCTGTTTTTT.

The chain uses TRBV18 and TRBJ1-1; 7 bases agree with TRBD1. CDR3 length: 18 amino acids. J gave up 0 bases and V 6 bases, and 16 bases lay outside the gene matches. CDR1 is KGHSH and CDR2 is LQKENI in the germline V gene. The CDR3 DNA is TGTGCCAGCTCCTCTTCCCTGGACAGGTCACCCATGAACACTGAAGCTTTCTTT. Translated, it gives CASSSSLDRSPMNTEAFF.

The genes are TRBV3-1 (or the pseudogene TRBV3-2) and TRBJ2-1; 13 bases align to TRBD2. After removal of 3 bases from V and 0 bases from J, the junction contained 5 bases not matched to a gene. Germline V gene sequence: CDR1 LGHDT, CDR2 YNNKEL (reference sequence). There are 18 residues in the CDR3. The CDR3 coding sequence is TGTGCCAGCAGCCAGCGGACTAGCGGGGGCCGCTCCTACAATGAGCAGTTCTTC. It yields the protein CASSQRTSGGRSYNEQFF.

The chain has TRBV7-9 and TRBJ2-3; 9 bases agree with TRBD1. Germline values: CDR1 SEHNR, CDR2 FQNEAQ (reference sequence). V was clipped by 5 bases and J by 8 bases; unmatched bases: 20. The CDR3 has 18 residues. The CDR3 here is CASSPSLRDRVNLGTQYF. The CDR3, as DNA: TGTGCCAGCAGCCCTTCCTTACGGGACAGGGTTAACCTGGGTACGCAGTATTTT.

The rearrangement links TRBV19 to TRBJ2-1, with TRBD1 identical over 10 bases. The germline CDR1 and CDR2 sequences are LNHDA and SQIVND (reference sequence). The CDR3 sequence is 14 residues long. Unmatched junction bases numbered 7, after V lost 7 bases and J lost 7 bases. CDR3 nucleotides: TGTGCCAGTACCAGGACAGGGGGAGGGAATGAGCAGTTCTTC. Translating gives CASTRTGGGNEQFF. Together with reference TRBV19 and TRBJ2-1, the CDR3 gives the full variable domain: DGGITQSPKYLFRKEGQNVTLSCEQNLNHDAMYWYRQDPGQGLRLIYYSQIVNDFQKGDIAEGYSVSREKKESFPLTVTSAQKNPTAFYLCASTRTGGGNEQFFGPGTRLTVL.

The chain is built from TRBV18 and TRBJ2-2; 9 bases line up with TRBD1. CDR1 KGHSH and CDR2 LQKENI come from the germline V gene. J was trimmed by 9 bases and V by 3 bases; bases with no gene match: 11. This CDR3 is 16 amino acids long. The CDR3 coding sequence is TGTGCCAGCTCACCGTCACCTACAGGGGGCGGCCGGGAGCTGTTTTTT. Its translation is CASSPSPTGGGRELFF.

V is TRBV7-8 and J is TRBJ1-1; 7 bases are shared with TRBD1. CDR1 is SGHVS and CDR2 is FQNEAQ in the germline V gene. With 5 bases clipped from V and 0 bases from J, the junction kept 3 bases outside the gene matches. The CDR3 is 14 residues long. CDR3: CASSDRAVNTEAFF. DNA for the CDR3: TGTGCCAGCAGCGACAGGGCAGTGAACACTGAAGCTTTCTTT.

With regard to this clone: An end of the junction does not agree with germline; a read error may underlie this. This same CDR3 is encoded by further DNA sequences in the sample. The chain couples TRBV24-1 to TRBJ1-2, with 10 bases lining up with TRBD1. This CDR3 has 18 residues. Germline CDR1 is KGHDR and CDR2 is SFDVKD. CDR3 amino acids: CATSEPDRGPLNGYGYTF. In DNA, the CDR3 is TGTGCTACCAGTGAGCCCGACAGGGGGCCTCTGAACGGCTATGGCTACACCTTC.

In DNA form, the CDR3 reads TGCGCCAGCAGTGGACAGGGAAACACCGGGGAGCTGTTTTTT. This codes for CASSGQGNTGELFF. The chain combines TRBV10-2 with TRBJ2-2, with TRBD1 matching 7 bases. Per germline, CDR1 WSHSY and CDR2 SAAADI. This CDR3 has 14 residues. V lost 4 bases to trimming and J lost 2 bases; unmatched junction nucleotides: 1.

The chain carries TRBV3-1 (or the pseudogene TRBV3-2) and TRBJ2-1; the D is unclear. CDR3 length equals 14 residues. Trimming took 2 bases from V and 1 from J, leaving 6 bases between them. Germline loops: CDR1 LGHDT, CDR2 YNNKEL (reference sequence). The CDR3 spells CASSQTSSYNEQFF. CDR3 DNA sequence: TGTGCCAGCAGCCAAACCTCATCCTACAATGAGCAGTTCTTC.

The genes are TRBV27 and TRBJ1-1, with D maybe TRBD1 (6 bases). V lost 5 bases to trimming and J lost 4 bases, with 14 bases between them. The germline CDR1 and CDR2 sequences are MNHEY and SMNVEV (reference sequence). The CDR3 is 14 amino acids. CDR3 protein: CASSGAGATTEAFF. DNA for the CDR3: TGTGCCAGCAGTGGGGCGGGGGCGACCACTGAAGCTTTCTTT.

The chain is built from TRBV4-1 and TRBJ2-3; D unclear. The CDR3 spans 14 residues. Germline CDR1 reads MGHRA; CDR2 reads YSYEKL. V was trimmed by 6 bases and J by 3 bases, leaving 13 bases between them. The CDR3 DNA sequence: TGCGCCAGCAGTTCAGCTAGGTCTACAGATACGCAGTATTTT. Translated, it gives CASSSARSTDTQYF.

The chain links TRBV3-1 (or the pseudogene TRBV3-2) to TRBJ1-1; no definite D call. Germline V CDR1 and CDR2: LGHDT, YNNKEL (reference sequence). Trimming left V 0 bases short and J 4 bases short, with 12 bases between. This CDR3 has 15 residues. CDR3 bases: TGTGCCAGCAGCCAAGATGGGGTGGGAGGCACTGAAGCTTTCTTT. This translates into CASSQDGVGGTEAFF.

In this sample, this clone turned up a few times. The rearrangement joins TRBV7-2 to TRBJ2-1; weak D call: TRBD1 (5 bases). From germline, CDR1 is SGHTA and CDR2 FQGNSA. Trimming took 2 bases from V and 6 from J, leaving 8 bases between them. The CDR3 is made up of 13 amino acids. The CDR3 coding sequence is TGTGCCAGCAGCTTACCAGGGATCAATGAGCAGTTCTTC. Its protein is CASSLPGINEQFF.

V and J are TRBV4-2 and TRBJ1-1, with D perhaps TRBD1 (5 bases). The germline V and J ends were trimmed by 0 bases and 5 bases, with 7 bases remaining between them. There are 13 residues in the CDR3. CDR1 and CDR2 (germline): LGHNA, YNFKEQ. The CDR3 DNA sequence: TGTGCCAGCAGCCAAGATGGGGGAACTGAAGCTTTCTTT. Protein product: CASSQDGGTEAFF.

The chain couples TRBV5-5 to TRBJ1-5; D not certain. V was pared by 0 bases and J by 15 bases, with 19 bases between. This CDR3 comprises 14 residues. Germline V CDR1 and CDR2: SGHKS, YYEKEE (reference sequence). The CDR3 is CASSLEEPGGSLHF. Written as DNA, the CDR3 is TGTGCCAGCAGCTTGGAGGAGCCGGGCGGTTCCTTGCATTTT.

J is TRBJ1-3 and V is TRBV7-2; 7 bases match TRBD1. Germline V gene lookup returns CDR1 SGHTA and CDR2 FQGNSA. CDR3 length equals 16 residues. V lost 5 bases, J lost 0 bases, and 7 bases stayed unmatched. CDR3: CASSPRTGLSGNTIYF. CDR3 sequence (DNA): TGTGCCAGCAGCCCCCGGACAGGACTCTCTGGAAACACCATATATTTT.

The chain joins TRBV19 to TRBJ2-2, with 8 bases lining up with TRBD1. The CDR3 totals 15 residues. V trimming: 4 bases; J trimming: 7 bases; junction bases outside the gene matches: 8. The V gene's germline CDR1 is LNHDA and CDR2 SQIVND (reference sequence). This chain's CDR3 is CASSRATGVSGELFF. CDR3 bases: TGTGCCAGTAGTAGGGCGACAGGGGTGAGCGGGGAGCTGTTTTTT.

The V call is TRBV4-2, the J call TRBJ2-7; D unresolved. Trimming removed 0 bases from V and 1 base from J, with 7 bases in between. CDR3 length: 14 amino acids. The germline gives CDR1 LGHNA, CDR2 YNFKEQ. The CDR3 loop is CASSQDRGSYEQYF. CDR3 nucleotide sequence: TGTGCCAGCAGCCAAGATCGAGGTTCCTACGAGCAGTACTTC.

The rearrangement joins TRBV19 to TRBJ1-1; D gene uncertain. The germline gives CDR1 LNHDA, CDR2 SQIVND (reference sequence). The CDR3 is 14 amino acids. Trimming removed 2 bases from V and 0 bases from J, with 7 bases in between. This CDR3 is CASSIPGMNTEAFF. The CDR3 DNA reads as TGTGCCAGTAGTATACCGGGTATGAACACTGAAGCTTTCTTT.

The chain is built from TRBV6-5 and TRBJ1-5; 7 bases are a match to TRBD1. Germline V gene data show CDR1 as MNHEY and CDR2 as SVGAGI. The CDR3 consists of 14 residues. The V gene end was trimmed by 6 bases and the J gene end by 6 bases; junction bases not matched to a gene: 8. CDR3 protein: CASRETGSGQPQHF. The CDR3 DNA is TGTGCCAGCAGGGAGACAGGGTCCGGTCAGCCCCAGCATTTT.